This T cell receptor beta chain was recorded in a study of spatial heterogeneity in lung cancer. Described time point: blood at routine non-recurrence follow-up after resection. The authors sequenced whole RNA from tumor, nontumor lung or frozen PBMC without sorting. This clonotype was seen more than once but under ten times. V dropped 0 bases and J dropped 1 base, with 10 bases sitting between them. The CDR3 extends over 16 amino acids. TCRdb used MiXCR to reprocess the 5' RACE reads, holding one entry per CDR3 protein. This sample has around 10,000 distinct CDR3 sequences; 20% to 25% occur once, and the top ten carry about two fifths.

Sequences were derived from PBMCs, sampled at follow-up. The chain couples TRBV23-1 to TRBJ2-1; maybe TRBD2 (6 bases). TRBV23-1 belongs to the ORF category, with a function that is uncertain. The receptor was isolated from a male donor with early-stage non-small cell lung cancer. The CDR3 loop reads CASSQSRGSSYNEQFF. The CDR3 nucleotides are TGCGCCAGCAGTCAATCGCGGGGCAGTTCCTACAATGAGCAGTTCTTC.